This T cell receptor beta chain comes out of a study of response to subunit inactivated influenza vaccine (dated by TCRdb to about 2018). Notes on the research overall: The study used deep quantitative T cell receptor repertoire profiling to track responses to a trivalent subunit inactivated influenza vaccine. General findings and caveats noted by the study authors: The authors suggested that each seasonal influenza vaccination may recruit only a limited number of new T cells.

The library was prepared using RT-PCR. Reads for this sample came from an Illumina HiSeq 2500. TCRdb cleaned the public reads at Q25 with fastp, built clones with MiXCR and kept in-frame beta chains. All rows with the same CDR3 protein become a single entry with the most common DNA and genes. A total of a few hundred thousand distinct CDR3 sequences appear in this sample, about 15% of them only once. The ten largest account for approximately 12% of the sample. Points on this clonotype: What antigen it recognizes has not been identified. One junction end disagrees with the germline gene, perhaps due to a read error.

This clonotype originated in a man aged 50 or older who received an inactivated influenza vaccine. Donor details come from another sample of the same person, matched by shared clones. The sequencing used PBMCs from blood, collected roughly 12 days after vaccination.

The nucleotide sequence reads TGTGCCAGCAGCTTAGAAGCGGGACCAGTAGACTTC. The translation is CASSLEAGPVDF. Recombination linked TRBV7-2 to TRBJ2-7, with TRBD2 matching 7 junction bases. Including the terminal cysteine and phenylalanine, the CDR3 comprises 12 residues. Only the CDR3 region is kept as DNA, spanning 36 bases read in frame from base 1. CDR1 and CDR2 were assigned from the germline V gene as SGHTA and FQGNSA.